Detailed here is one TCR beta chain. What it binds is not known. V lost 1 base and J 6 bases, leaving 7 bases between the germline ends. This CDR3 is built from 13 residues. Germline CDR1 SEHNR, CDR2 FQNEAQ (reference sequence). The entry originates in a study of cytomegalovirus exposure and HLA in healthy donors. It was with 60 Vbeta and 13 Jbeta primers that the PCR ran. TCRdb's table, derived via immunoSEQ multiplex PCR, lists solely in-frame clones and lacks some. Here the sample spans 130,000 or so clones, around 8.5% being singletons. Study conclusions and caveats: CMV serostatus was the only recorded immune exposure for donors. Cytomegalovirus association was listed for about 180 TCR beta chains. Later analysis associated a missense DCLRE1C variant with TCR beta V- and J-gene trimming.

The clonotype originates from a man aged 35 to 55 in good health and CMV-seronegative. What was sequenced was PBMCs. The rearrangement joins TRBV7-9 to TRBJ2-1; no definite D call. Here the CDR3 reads CASSLGAANEQFF. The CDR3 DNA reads TGTGCCAGCAGCTTAGGGGCAGCCAATGAGCAGTTCTTC.